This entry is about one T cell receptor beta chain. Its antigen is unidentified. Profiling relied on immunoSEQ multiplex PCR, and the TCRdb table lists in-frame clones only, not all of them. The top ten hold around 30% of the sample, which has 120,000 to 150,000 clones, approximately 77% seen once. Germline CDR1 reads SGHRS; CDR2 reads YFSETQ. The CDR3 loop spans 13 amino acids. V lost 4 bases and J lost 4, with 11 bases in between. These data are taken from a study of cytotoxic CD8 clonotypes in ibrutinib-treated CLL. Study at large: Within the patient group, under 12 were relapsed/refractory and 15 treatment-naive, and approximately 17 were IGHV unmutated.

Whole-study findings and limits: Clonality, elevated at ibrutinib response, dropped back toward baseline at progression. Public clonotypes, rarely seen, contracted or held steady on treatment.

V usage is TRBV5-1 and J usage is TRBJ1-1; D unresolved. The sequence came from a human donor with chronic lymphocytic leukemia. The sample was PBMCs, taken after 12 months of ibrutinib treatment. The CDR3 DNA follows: TGCGCCAGCAGCAAAGATAAGGTCACTGAAGCTTTCTTT. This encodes CASSKDKVTEAFF.